The clone carrying this TCR beta chain was recorded only once. The antigen is undetermined. Profiling relied on immunoSEQ multiplex PCR, and the TCRdb table lists in-frame clones only, not all of them. The table shows around 68,000 clones, with around nine tenths occurring only once. Germline V gives CDR1 MNHNS, CDR2 SASEGT. The CDR3 totals 13 residues. Trimming removed 2 bases at V and 4 bases at J, with 7 bases between. This sample is part of a study of OX40 agonist ivuxolimab in advanced cancers. Study overall: Patients were treated with ivuxolimab, an agonistic anti-OX40 (CD134) antibody. Three patients responded partially, comprising one with hepatocellular carcinoma and two with cutaneous melanoma.

Points from the study as a whole: Among some nonresponders, normalized T-cell clonal expansion was also low. Antigen specificity was not determined for the expanded peripheral T cells.

The sequence derives from an adult with an advanced solid tumor such as melanoma, head and neck, liver or kidney cancer. This chain links TRBV6-1 with TRBJ2-3; D is unresolved. The material sequenced was CD4+ or CD8+ T cells sorted from blood, taken in a trial of the OX40 agonist ivuxolimab. The CDR3 is CASSESRPDTQYF. In DNA, the CDR3 is TGTGCCAGCAGTGAATCTAGACCAGATACGCAGTATTTT.